This T cell receptor (beta chain) was captured by sequencing in a study of blood T cell repertoires in COVID-19. The overall study: Acute and convalescent COVID-19 samples came from the United States, Italy and Spain. T cells, B-cell-depleted T cells, or PBMCs provided the cDNA or gDNA that served as material.

The CDR3 is 14 residues long. Trimming took off 10 bases at V and 2 bases at J, with 16 bases between the two ends. The germline CDR1 and CDR2 sequences are LNHDA and SQIVND (reference sequence). Under the authors' procedure: Nucleated cell counts were estimated from reference gene primer amplification. The data were produced by immunoSEQ multiplex PCR, yet TCRdb's version contains in-frame clones alone and is incomplete. From that table come the V and J calls and clone size; the DNA was used to work out D and trimming. The data show tens of thousands of clones, around four fifths seen once. The sequence derives from a human donor in a cohort sampled during active COVID-19. The sequencing input was peripheral blood. The chain links TRBV19 to TRBJ2-3, with D possibly being TRBD1 (6 bases). CDR3 protein: CATSGQIFTDTQYF. CDR3 DNA: TGTGCCACCAGCGGACAGATCTTCACAGATACGCAGTATTTT.